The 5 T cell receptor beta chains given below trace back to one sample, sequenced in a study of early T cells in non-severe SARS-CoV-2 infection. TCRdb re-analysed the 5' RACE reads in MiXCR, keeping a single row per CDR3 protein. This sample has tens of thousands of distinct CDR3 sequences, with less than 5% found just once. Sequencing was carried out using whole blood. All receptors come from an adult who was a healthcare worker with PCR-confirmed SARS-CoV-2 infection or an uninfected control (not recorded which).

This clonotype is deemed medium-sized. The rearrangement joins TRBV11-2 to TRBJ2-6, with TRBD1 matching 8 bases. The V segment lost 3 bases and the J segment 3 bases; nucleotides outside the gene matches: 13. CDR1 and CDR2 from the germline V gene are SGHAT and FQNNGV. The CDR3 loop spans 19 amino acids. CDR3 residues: CASSLTKPGGAYGANVLTF. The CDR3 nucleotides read TGTGCCAGCAGCTTGACCAAACCAGGGGGCGCGTATGGGGCCAACGTCCTGACTTTC.

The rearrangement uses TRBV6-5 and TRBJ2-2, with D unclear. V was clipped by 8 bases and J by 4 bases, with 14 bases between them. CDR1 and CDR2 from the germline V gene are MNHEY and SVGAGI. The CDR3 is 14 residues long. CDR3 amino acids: CASRVIVVTGELFF. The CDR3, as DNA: TGTGCCAGCCGAGTTATAGTTGTCACCGGGGAGCTGTTTTTT.

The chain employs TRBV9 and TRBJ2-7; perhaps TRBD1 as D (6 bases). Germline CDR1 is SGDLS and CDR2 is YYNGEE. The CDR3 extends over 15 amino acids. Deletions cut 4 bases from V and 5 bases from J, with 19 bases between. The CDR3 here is CASSITGTLGDEQYF. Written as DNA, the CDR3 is TGTGCCAGCAGCATCACCGGGACACTTGGCGACGAGCAGTACTTC. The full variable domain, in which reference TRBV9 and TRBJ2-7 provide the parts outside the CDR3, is DSGVTQTPKHLITATGQRVTLRCSPRSGDLSVYWYQQSLDQGLQFLIQYYNGEERAKGNILERFSAQQFPDLHSELNLSSLELGDSALYFCASSITGTLGDEQYFGPGTRLTVT.

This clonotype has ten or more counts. CDR3: CASSEGRGSTDTQYF. CDR3 bases: TGTGCCAGCAGTGAAGGCAGGGGTAGCACAGATACGCAGTATTTT. The rearrangement links TRBV2 to TRBJ2-3, with D tentatively TRBD1 (6 bases). V was clipped by 1 base and J by 0 bases, with 8 bases between them. The CDR3 extends over 15 amino acids. Germline loops: CDR1 SNHLY, CDR2 FYNNEI.

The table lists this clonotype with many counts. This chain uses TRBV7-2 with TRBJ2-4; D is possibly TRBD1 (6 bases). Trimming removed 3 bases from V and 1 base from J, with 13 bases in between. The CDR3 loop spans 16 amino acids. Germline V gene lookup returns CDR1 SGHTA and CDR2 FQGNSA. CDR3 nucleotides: TGTGCCAGCAGCTTCAACAGGGCTATGGCCAAAAACATTCAGTACTTC. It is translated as CASSFNRAMAKNIQYF.